Below are 22 T cell receptor beta chains sequenced from a single sample in a study of radiation and T cells in renal cell carcinoma. Time point of the sample: blood 2 weeks post-SBRT. The treatment: 15 Gy SBRT to primary tumor, nephrectomy 4 weeks later. The table came from immunoSEQ multiplex PCR; TCRdb's copy has only in-frame clones and leaves some out. The sample contains tens of thousands of clones, 80% of which appear only once. The source was blood, collected from a patient whose treatment included radiotherapy and nephrectomy. The source of these receptors is a woman between 65 and 79 years old with renal cell carcinoma.

V and J are TRBV2 and TRBJ2-5; possibly TRBD1 for D (5 bases). The CDR3 runs 14 residues. Deletions cut 2 bases from V and 5 bases from J, with 12 bases between. The V gene's germline CDR1 is SNHLY and CDR2 FYNNEI. The CDR3 nucleotides read TGTGCCAGCAGTGAACCAGGGATACGGGAGACCCAGTACTTC. Translating it yields CASSEPGIRETQYF.

The V and J genes are TRBV30 and TRBJ2-3; maybe TRBD2 (5 bases). Trimming shortened V by 0 bases and J by 3 bases, and 13 bases separated the two germline ends. The CDR3 totals 15 residues. The germline V gene encodes CDR1 GTSNPN and CDR2 SVGIG (reference sequence). In DNA form, the CDR3 reads TGTGCCTGGAGTGTAGCCGGGGTTTGGACAGATACGCAGTATTTT. Protein product: CAWSVAGVWTDTQYF. Full variable domain (rest looked up from reference TRBV30 and TRBJ2-3): SQTIHQWPATLVQPVGSPLSLECTVEGTSNPNLYWYRQAAGRGLQLLFYSVGIGQISSEVPQNLSASRPQDRQFILSSKKLLLSDSGFYLCAWSVAGVWTDTQYFGPGTRLTVL.

The J gene is TRBJ1-2, the V gene TRBV7-2; no reliable D call. This CDR3 contains 13 residues. Looked up from germline, CDR1 is SGHTA and CDR2 is FQGNSA. Trimming removed 10 bases at V and 8 bases at J, with 20 bases between. CDR3 region: CATSVDGRGGYTF. The CDR3 region has the DNA TGTGCCACCTCTGTGGACGGGAGAGGCGGCTACACCTTC.

A single count supports this clone. The V and J genes are TRBV6-5 and TRBJ1-1, with D tentatively TRBD1 (6 bases). The germline V and J ends were trimmed by 4 bases and 8 bases, with 20 bases remaining between them. This CDR3 comprises 15 residues. The germline CDR1 and CDR2 sequences are MNHEY and SVGAGI. The CDR3, as DNA: TGTGCCAGCAGTTTTTCTTTTGGGGGGGCAGAAGAAGCTTTCTTT. It codes for CASSFSFGGAEEAFF.

There are a few counts of this clone. This chain connects TRBV5-6 to TRBJ2-7; D gene ambiguous. Per germline, CDR1 SGHDT and CDR2 YYEEEE. The V and J ends lost 4 bases and 2 bases respectively, with 10 bases between them. The CDR3 is 13 residues long. The CDR3 sequence: CASSTFGPYEQYF. CDR3 sequence (DNA): TGTGCCAGCAGCACCTTTGGACCCTACGAGCAGTACTTC. Drawing the rest from reference TRBV5-6 and TRBJ2-7, the complete variable domain is DAGVTQSPTHLIKTRGQQVTLRCSPKSGHDTVSWYQQALGQGPQFIFQYYEEEERQRGNFPDRFSGHQFPNYSSELNVNALLLGDSALYLCASSTFGPYEQYFGPGTRLTVT.

The rearrangement uses TRBV7-3 and TRBJ1-1; D is perhaps TRBD1 (5 bases). CDR3 length equals 13 residues. The germline CDR1 and CDR2 sequences are SGHTA and FQGTGA. Trimming took off 5 bases at V and 6 bases at J, with 13 bases between the two ends. The CDR3 coding sequence is TGTGCCAGCAGCGCATTATTGGGGGCTGAAGCTTTCTTT. Translation: CASSALLGAEAFF.

The V gene is TRBV7-7, the J gene TRBJ2-7, with TRBD1 matching 7 bases. The CDR3 spans 15 residues. Trimming removed 6 bases from V and 0 bases from J; junction bases left unmatched: 8. Germline V CDR1 and CDR2: SSHAT, FNYEAQ (reference sequence). This CDR3 is CASRTPGQHSYEQYF. The CDR3 DNA reads as TGTGCCAGCAGAACGCCGGGACAGCACTCCTACGAGCAGTACTTC. The variable domain in full, completed from reference TRBV7-7 and TRBJ2-7, reads GAGVSQSPRYKVTKRGQDVTLRCDPISSHATLYWYQQALGQGPEFLTYFNYEAQPDKSGLPSDRFSAERPEGSISTLTIQRTEQRDSAMYRCASRTPGQHSYEQYFGPGTRLTVT.

The chain recombines TRBV11-2 with TRBJ2-5; TRBD1 aligns across 10 bases. V gave up 3 bases and J gave up 4 bases; unmatched junction bases: 2. Germline loops: CDR1 SGHAT, CDR2 FQNNGV. The CDR3 loop spans 14 amino acids. The CDR3 is CASSFGQGGETQYF. The CDR3, as DNA: TGTGCCAGCAGCTTTGGACAGGGGGGAGAGACCCAGTACTTC.

The genes are TRBV7-2 and TRBJ2-1; D gene ambiguous. Germline values: CDR1 SGHTA, CDR2 FQGNSA. The CDR3 is made up of 14 amino acids. The germline V and J ends were trimmed by 6 bases and 5 bases, with 14 bases remaining between them. The CDR3 loop reads CASRRPSGHNEQFF. DNA of the CDR3: TGTGCCAGCAGACGACCGTCCGGTCACAATGAGCAGTTCTTC.

About this clone: The junction and the germline gene differ at one end; a read error may be behind it. J is TRBJ2-7 and V is TRBV4-3; D may be TRBD2 (5 bases). This CDR3 has 15 amino acids. Germline CDR1 reads LGHNA; CDR2 reads YSLEER. The CDR3 sequence: CASSQDNSGGYGQYF. The CDR3 nucleotides read TGCGCCAGCAGCCAAGATAACAGCGGTGGGTACGGGCAGTACTTC.

The rearrangement joins TRBV19 to TRBJ2-7; TRBD1 might be the D (6 bases). The CDR3 totals 12 residues. V gave up 6 bases and J gave up 2 bases, with 8 bases separating them. CDR1 is LNHDA, CDR2 SQIVND, per germline (reference sequence). DNA of the CDR3: TGTGCCAGTAGCCCAGGGGCCTACGAGCAGTACTTC. The encoded protein is CASSPGAYEQYF.

V and J are TRBV18 and TRBJ1-2; 8 bases are shared with TRBD1. The CDR3 totals 14 residues. Germline V gives CDR1 KGHSH, CDR2 LQKENI. The J segment lost 4 bases and the V segment lost 2 bases, leaving 3 bases of the junction unmatched. The CDR3 region is CASSPGTGVYGYTF. CDR3 sequence (DNA): TGTGCCAGCTCACCAGGGACAGGCGTCTATGGCTACACCTTC.

The V call is TRBV19, the J call TRBJ1-4, with a possible D match to TRBD1 (5 bases). Germline loops: CDR1 LNHDA, CDR2 SQIVND (reference sequence). V dropped 1 base and J dropped 8 bases, with 11 bases sitting between them. The CDR3 is made up of 14 amino acids. CDR3 residues: CASSIGGGAEKLFF. In nucleotides, the CDR3 is TGTGCCAGTAGTATAGGGGGGGGAGCGGAAAAACTGTTTTTT. Using reference TRBV19 and TRBJ1-4 for the parts outside the CDR3, the full variable domain is DGGITQSPKYLFRKEGQNVTLSCEQNLNHDAMYWYRQDPGQGLRLIYYSQIVNDFQKGDIAEGYSVSREKKESFPLTVTSAQKNPTAFYLCASSIGGGAEKLFFGSGTQLSVL.

The chain links TRBV21-1 to TRBJ1-5. TRBV21-1 is termed a pseudogene. This CDR3 region has 19 residues. In nucleotides, the CDR3 is TGTGCCAGCAGCAAAGGGGCAGGGCCGGGGGTAAAAGGCAATCAGCCCCAGCATTTT. Its protein product is CASSKGAGPGVKGNQPQHF.

This clone has a handful of counts. The chain couples TRBV7-2 to TRBJ2-5; 11 nucleotides agree with TRBD2. This CDR3 contains 17 residues. Trimming cost V 0 bases and J 5 bases; bases outside gene matches: 8. From germline, CDR1 is SGHTA and CDR2 FQGNSA. The CDR3 DNA is TGTGCCAGCAGCTTAGCAGAGGGACTAGCGGAGGCTGAGACCCAGTACTTC. This gives the protein CASSLAEGLAEAETQYF.

As DNA, the CDR3 is TGTGCCAGCAGTTACGACGGGGCCGGGGAGCTGTTTTTT. This codes for CASSYDGAGELFF. The chain couples TRBV6-5 to TRBJ2-2; tentative D call: TRBD2 (5 bases). Germline V gene sequence: CDR1 MNHEY, CDR2 SVGAGI. The V and J ends lost 2 bases and 6 bases respectively, with 7 bases between them. The CDR3 is 13 residues long.

This clone occurred a few times. This chain uses TRBV6-5 with TRBJ2-1; tentatively, D is TRBD1 (5 bases). This CDR3 spans 14 amino acids. V was pared by 6 bases and J by 10 bases, with 19 bases between. CDR1 is MNHEY and CDR2 is SVGAGI in the germline V gene. The CDR3 here is CASSLTGTSREQFF. CDR3 DNA: TGTGCCAGCAGCCTCACAGGTACCTCTAGAGAGCAGTTCTTC.

The chain employs TRBV19 and TRBJ2-1; TRBD2 is a possible D gene (6 bases). Deletions cut 6 bases from V and 10 bases from J, with 19 bases between. This CDR3 spans 14 amino acids. CDR1 is LNHDA and CDR2 is SQIVND in the germline V gene (reference sequence). The CDR3 nucleotides are TGTGCCAGTAGCATACGCCGGGGAGGCGACGAGCAGTTCTTC. Encoded protein: CASSIRRGGDEQFF.

The chain is built from TRBV4-1 and TRBJ2-7, with 11 bases aligning to TRBD2. The germline CDR1 and CDR2 sequences are MGHRA and YSYEKL. This CDR3 contains 16 residues. Unmatched junction bases numbered 2, after V lost 0 bases and J lost 1 base. As DNA, the CDR3 is TGCGCCAGCAGCCAAGAGTTAGCGGGAGGGTCCTACGAGCAGTACTTC. Translated: CASSQELAGGSYEQYF.

The chain has TRBV6-5 and TRBJ1-1, with D hard to call. The CDR3 runs 16 residues. Germline CDR1 reads MNHEY; CDR2 reads SVGAGI. Trimming cost V 0 bases and J 1 base, with 12 bases left between them. CDR3 sequence (DNA): TGTGCCAGCAGTTACTCGGTCCGGCAGACGAACACTGAAGCTTTCTTT. Its protein is CASSYSVRQTNTEAFF.

The gene calls are TRBV2 and TRBJ2-6; D ambiguous. CDR1 SNHLY and CDR2 FYNNEI come from the germline V gene. The germline V and J ends were trimmed by 7 bases and 0 bases, with 13 bases remaining between them. The CDR3 consists of 16 residues. The CDR3, as DNA: TGTGCCAGCAAGGAGACACCGAGCTCTGGGGCCAACGTCCTGACTTTC. As protein: CASKETPSSGANVLTF.

CDR3 sequence (DNA): TGCGCCAGCAGCTGGGGGACTACGAACACCGGGGAGCTGTTTTTT. This encodes CASSWGTTNTGELFF. V gene TRBV5-1 combines with J gene TRBJ2-2, with TRBD2 matching 7 bases. V dropped 3 bases and J dropped 0; count of bases not matched to a gene: 2. Germline-derived CDR1 and CDR2 are SGHRS and YFSETQ. There are 15 residues in the CDR3. The variable domain in full, with the rest retrieved from reference TRBV5-1 and TRBJ2-2, is KAGVTQTPRYLIKTRGQQVTLSCSPISGHRSVSWYQQTPGQGLQFLFEYFSETQRNKGNFPGRFSGRQFSNSRSEMNVSTLELGDSALYLCASSWGTTNTGELFFGEGSRLTVL.